This TCR beta chain was observed in a study of blood T cell repertoires in COVID-19. Sequencing was performed with immunoSEQ multiplex PCR; in TCRdb, only in-frame clones are kept and a portion is missing. The table includes over 40,000 clones, about 86% detected once. The TCR sequence derives from a man older than 75 with active COVID-19. Sequencing was done on a sample of peripheral blood.

The CDR3 loop reads CAISGGVTTDTQYF. The CDR3 DNA reads TGTGCCATCAGTGGGGGCGTCACCACAGATACGCAGTATTTT. The gene calls are TRBV10-3 and TRBJ2-3, with TRBD1 as a possible D gene (5 bases). Trimming removed 4 bases from V and 2 bases from J, with 10 bases in between. Per germline, CDR1 ENHRY and CDR2 SYGVKD. The CDR3 consists of 14 residues.